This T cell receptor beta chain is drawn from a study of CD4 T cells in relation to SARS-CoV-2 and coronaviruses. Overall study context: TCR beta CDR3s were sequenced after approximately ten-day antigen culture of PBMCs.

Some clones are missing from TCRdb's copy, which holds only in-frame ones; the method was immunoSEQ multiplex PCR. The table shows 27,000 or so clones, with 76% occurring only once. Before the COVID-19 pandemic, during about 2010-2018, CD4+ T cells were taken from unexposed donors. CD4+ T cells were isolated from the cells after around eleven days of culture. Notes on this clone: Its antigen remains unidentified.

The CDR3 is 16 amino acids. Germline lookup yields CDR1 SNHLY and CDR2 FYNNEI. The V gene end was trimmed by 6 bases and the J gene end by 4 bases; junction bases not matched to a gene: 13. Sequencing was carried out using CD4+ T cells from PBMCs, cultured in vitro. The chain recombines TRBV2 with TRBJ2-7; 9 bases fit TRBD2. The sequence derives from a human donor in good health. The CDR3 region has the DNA TGTGCCAGCAGGCGGGGTCTAGCGGGGACCCATTACGAGCAGTACTTC. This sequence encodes CASRRGLAGTHYEQYF.